A single sample is the source of the 30 T cell receptor beta chains below, sequenced in a study of shared clonotypes between healthy human individuals. As defined, naive CD8 cells were CD45RO-negative and positively selected for CCR7, with terminally differentiated effector memory CD45RA+ cells excluded. Using immunoSEQ multiplex PCR, the repertoire was profiled, and TCRdb retains in-frame clones only, with some absent. Of roughly 2 million clones listed, approximately 95% were seen once; the top ten hold more than 0.95%. The source material was naive CD8+ T cells sorted from blood. The receptors stem from a man younger than 35 in good health.

The chain combines TRBV7-9 with TRBJ1-6, with no clear D. From germline, CDR1 is SEHNR and CDR2 FQNEAQ (reference sequence). V shed 2 bases and J shed 8 bases, with 10 bases lying between them. The CDR3 consists of 14 residues. DNA of the CDR3: TGTGCCAGCAGCTTAACCCCGGCAGATTCACCCCTCCACTTT. Amino acid sequence: CASSLTPADSPLHF.

The chain has TRBV5-1 and TRBJ2-7, with TRBD2 matching over 9 bases. V gave up 4 bases and J gave up 3 bases; unmatched junction bases: 11. The CDR3 runs to 16 residues. Germline values: CDR1 SGHRS, CDR2 YFSETQ. CDR3 in amino acids: CASSPGPSGALYEQYF. CDR3 in DNA: TGCGCCAGCAGCCCTGGGCCTAGCGGGGCCCTCTACGAGCAGTACTTC.

A word on this clone: This sample includes further DNA sequences coding for the same CDR3. V usage is TRBV7-9 and J usage is TRBJ1-1; D remains unclear. Germline V gene sequence: CDR1 SEHNR, CDR2 FQNEAQ (reference sequence). Trimming removed 1 base at V and 4 bases at J, with 4 bases between. This CDR3 has 12 amino acids. The CDR3 reads CASSLGITEAFF. For the CDR3, the DNA is TGTGCCAGCAGCTTAGGAATCACTGAAGCTTTCTTT.

The J gene is TRBJ1-1, the V gene TRBV4-1; D ambiguous. Germline lookup yields CDR1 MGHRA and CDR2 YSYEKL. Trimming took 5 bases from V and 10 from J, leaving 14 bases between them. CDR3 length: 12 residues. The CDR3 is CASSDHRLGAFF. For the CDR3, the DNA is TGCGCCAGCAGCGATCATAGGCTGGGAGCTTTCTTT.

As regards this clone: The same CDR3 arises from other DNA sequences in this sample as well. The V call is TRBV11-2, the J call TRBJ2-7; D possibly corresponds to TRBD1 (5 bases). The germline V gene encodes CDR1 SGHAT and CDR2 FQNNGV. The CDR3 contains 12 residues. Trimming took off 5 bases at V and 3 bases at J, with 8 bases between the two ends. CDR3 sequence reads: CASSQGGYEQYF. Written as DNA, the CDR3 is TGTGCCAGCAGCCAGGGTGGCTACGAGCAGTACTTC. Drawing the rest from reference TRBV11-2 and TRBJ2-7, the complete variable domain is EAGVAQSPRYKIIEKRQSVAFWCNPISGHATLYWYQQILGQGPKLLIQFQNNGVVDDSQLPKDRFSAERLKGVDSTLKIQPAKLEDSAVYLCASSQGGYEQYFGPGTRLTVT.

V usage is TRBV19 and J usage is TRBJ2-3; D is unclear. This CDR3 is built from 14 residues. Trimming removed 2 bases from V and 0 bases from J, with 6 bases in between. Germline CDR1 reads LNHDA; CDR2 reads SQIVND (reference sequence). The CDR3 bases are TGTGCCAGTAGTATATTACTGAGCACAGATACGCAGTATTTT. Protein: CASSILLSTDTQYF.

V usage is TRBV7-8 and J usage is TRBJ1-5; TRBD1 matches at 12 bases. The junction had 10 bases not matched to a gene; V was cut back by 5 bases and J by 5 bases. Germline V gene sequence: CDR1 SGHVS, CDR2 FQNEAQ. The CDR3 sequence is 17 residues long. Here the CDR3 DNA reads TGTGCCAGCAGCGTATTTCCGGGACAGGGGGCGGATCAGCCCCAGCATTTT. Protein product: CASSVFPGQGADQPQHF.

This chain connects TRBV4-1 to TRBJ1-1; D is perhaps TRBD1 (5 bases). The CDR3 runs 15 residues. From germline, CDR1 is MGHRA and CDR2 YSYEKL. V lost 3 bases and J lost 6, with 17 bases in between. CDR3 sequence: CASSHSRQSLSEAFF. The DNA of the CDR3 is TGCGCCAGCAGCCATTCCAGACAGTCGTTGTCTGAAGCTTTCTTT.

The chain couples TRBV5-4 to TRBJ2-1; 12 bases fit TRBD2. This CDR3 comprises 15 residues. V shed 3 bases, J shed 9 bases, and the junction held 7 bases outside the gene matches. Germline V lookup: CDR1 SGHNT, CDR2 YYREEE (reference sequence). The CDR3 DNA reads as TGTGCCAGCAGCTCTCTAGCGGGGGGGCTCGGTGAGCAGTTCTTC. Its translation: CASSSLAGGLGEQFF. Full variable domain (outside the CDR3, taken from reference TRBV5-4 and TRBJ2-1): ETGVTQSPTHLIKTRGQQVTLRCSSQSGHNTVSWYQQALGQGPQFIFQYYREEENGRGNFPPRFSGLQFPNYSSELNVNALELDDSALYLCASSSLAGGLGEQFFGPGTRLTVL.

The chain carries TRBV30 and TRBJ2-2, with D possibly matching TRBD2 (5 bases). Trimming left V 2 bases short and J 4 bases short, with 11 bases between. Per germline, CDR1 GTSNPN and CDR2 SVGIG (reference sequence). This CDR3 has 14 amino acids. CDR3 protein: CAWSPIGLTGELFF. The DNA of the CDR3 is TGTGCCTGGAGTCCTATCGGACTCACCGGGGAGCTGTTTTTT.

The genes are TRBV7-9 and TRBJ2-5; possibly TRBD1 for D (6 bases). Germline assignment: CDR1 SEHNR and CDR2 FQNEAQ (reference sequence). V gave up 0 bases and J gave up 5 bases, with 13 bases separating them. The CDR3 length is 15 residues. In DNA form, the CDR3 reads TGTGCCAGCAGCTTAGCGCCACAGGGTTCGGAGACCCAGTACTTC. Translation: CASSLAPQGSETQYF.

The chain links TRBV11-2 to TRBJ1-3, with D perhaps matching TRBD1 (5 bases). Germline loops: CDR1 SGHAT, CDR2 FQNNGV. The CDR3 contains 15 residues. V was cut by 3 bases and J by 2 bases, with 11 bases left in between. The CDR3 DNA is TGTGCCAGCAGCTTCTTTTCAGGGACTGGAAACACCATATATTTT. Translating gives CASSFFSGTGNTIYF.

The rearrangement joins TRBV13 to TRBJ1-2; TRBD1 agrees at 9 bases. Germline-derived CDR1 and CDR2 are PRHDT and FYEKMQ (reference sequence). The V gene end was trimmed by 2 bases and the J gene end by 0 bases; junction bases not matched to a gene: 10. There are 18 residues in the CDR3. Here the CDR3 reads CASSLRGQGPTSNYGYTF. The CDR3 nucleotides are TGTGCCAGCAGCTTACGCGGACAGGGGCCCACTTCTAACTATGGCTACACCTTC.

The genes are TRBV6-1 and TRBJ1-2; the D gene is possibly TRBD1 (5 bases). The length of the CDR3 is 13 residues. Germline V gene lookup returns CDR1 MNHNS and CDR2 SASEGT. Trimming took 11 bases from V and 6 from J, leaving 19 bases between them. CDR3 amino acids: CASKTTTGDGYTF. DNA of the CDR3: TGTGCCTCAAAAACGACAACGGGGGATGGCTACACCTTC.

This clone was observed a single time. The genes are TRBV6-1 and TRBJ2-3; no clear D. Trimming took off 2 bases at V and 0 bases at J, with 9 bases between the two ends. The CDR3 length is 15 residues. Germline CDR1 is MNHNS and CDR2 is SASEGT. CDR3 sequence (DNA): TGTGCCAGCAGTGAATACTCGACTAGCACAGATACGCAGTATTTT. As protein: CASSEYSTSTDTQYF.

The chain combines TRBV11-2 with TRBJ1-2; 8 nucleotides match TRBD1. Germline loops: CDR1 SGHAT, CDR2 FQNNGV. The V segment lost 6 bases and the J segment 4 bases; nucleotides outside the gene matches: 7. This CDR3 contains 14 residues. CDR3 sequence: CASRRTGTGYGYTF. For the CDR3, the DNA is TGTGCCAGCAGGCGGACAGGGACCGGCTATGGCTACACCTTC.

The genes are TRBV5-4 and TRBJ2-7; TRBD2 aligns across 11 bases. Unmatched junction bases numbered 8, after V lost 2 bases and J lost 7 bases. CDR1 is SGHNT, CDR2 YYREEE, per germline (reference sequence). This CDR3 spans 15 amino acids. CDR3: CASSFLAGGTLEQYF. The CDR3 bases are TGTGCCAGCAGCTTCCTAGCGGGAGGAACCTTGGAGCAGTACTTC. Supplemented by reference TRBV5-4 and TRBJ2-7, the full variable domain reads ETGVTQSPTHLIKTRGQQVTLRCSSQSGHNTVSWYQQALGQGPQFIFQYYREEENGRGNFPPRFSGLQFPNYSSELNVNALELDDSALYLCASSFLAGGTLEQYFGPGTRLTVT.

As regards this clone: Other DNA sequences from this sample encode an identical CDR3 as well. The gene calls are TRBV14 and TRBJ2-1; D unclear. The germline CDR1 and CDR2 sequences are SGHDN and FVKESK. The CDR3 has 12 amino acids. V was clipped by 4 bases and J by 4 bases, with 5 bases between them. The CDR3 loop reads CASSRLYNEQFF. DNA for the CDR3: TGTGCCAGCAGCCGCCTTTACAATGAGCAGTTCTTC.

V and J are TRBV27 and TRBJ1-2, with 9 bases aligning to TRBD1. V was pared by 5 bases and J by 4 bases, with 14 bases of the junction left unmatched. The CDR3 covers 17 residues. CDR1 MNHEY and CDR2 SMNVEV come from the germline V gene (reference sequence). The CDR3 DNA is TGTGCCAGCAGTCCCTCATTTGGGGACAGGGAGGGCTATGGCTACACCTTC. This gives the protein CASSPSFGDREGYGYTF.

V and J are TRBV4-1 and TRBJ1-2; the match to TRBD1 covers 8 bases. The CDR3 spans 14 residues. Trimming removed 0 bases from V and 4 bases from J; junction bases left unmatched: 1. Germline V gene sequence: CDR1 MGHRA, CDR2 YSYEKL. In DNA form, the CDR3 reads TGCGCCAGCAGCCAAGACAGGGGGCTCTATGGCTACACCTTC. Translation: CASSQDRGLYGYTF.

This clone was counted between two and nine times. The V call is TRBV4-1, the J call TRBJ1-6; TRBD1 might be the D (5 bases). Germline CDR1 reads MGHRA; CDR2 reads YSYEKL. The CDR3 has 15 residues. The V end was cut by 3 bases, the J end by 7 bases, with 13 bases between. CDR3 in DNA: TGCGCCAGCAGCCAGAGGGACGTTCTAAATTCACCCCTCCACTTT. It specifies CASSQRDVLNSPLHF.

V gene TRBV4-2 combines with J gene TRBJ2-7, with 8 positions matching TRBD2. The CDR3 contains 15 residues. Germline lookup yields CDR1 LGHNA and CDR2 YNFKEQ. V trimming: 0 bases; J trimming: 5 bases; junction bases outside the gene matches: 6. CDR3 residues: CASSQDPLAGNEQYF. CDR3 bases: TGTGCCAGCAGCCAAGATCCGTTAGCGGGAAACGAGCAGTACTTC.

This clone was recorded once. The rearrangement uses TRBV2 and TRBJ1-2; weak D call: TRBD1 (5 bases). This CDR3 spans 13 amino acids. CDR1 is SNHLY and CDR2 is FYNNEI in the germline V gene. The V gene lost 11 bases and the J gene lost 1 base, with 14 bases spanning the gap. The CDR3 loop is CAWPGEVNYGYTF. In nucleotides, the CDR3 is TGTGCCTGGCCGGGGGAGGTTAACTATGGCTACACCTTC.

This clone is a singleton in its sample. The V call is TRBV6-4, the J call TRBJ2-4, with 9 bases lining up with TRBD1. The V segment lost 6 bases and the J segment 8 bases; nucleotides outside the gene matches: 5. CDR3 size: 13 residues. Looked up from germline, CDR1 is MRHNA and CDR2 is SNTAGT. CDR3 nucleotide sequence: TGTGCCAGCAGAGGGACAGGGTGTGACATTCAGTACTTC. Its protein is CASRGTGCDIQYF.

CDR3 amino acids: CASSYSWDPPEQFF. The CDR3 nucleotides read TGTGCCAGCAGTTACTCGTGGGATCCGCCAGAGCAGTTCTTC. J is TRBJ2-1 and V is TRBV6-5, with unresolved D. Germline V CDR1 and CDR2: MNHEY, SVGAGI. The ends were cut back, 0 bases at V and 10 bases at J, with 13 bases in the middle. The CDR3 is made up of 14 amino acids.

Notes on this clone: This same CDR3 is encoded by further DNA sequences in the sample. This chain links TRBV29-1 with TRBJ1-1; no definite D call. The CDR3 runs to 11 residues. V dropped 0 bases and J dropped 4 bases, with 3 bases sitting between them. From germline, CDR1 is SQVTM and CDR2 ANQGSEA. CDR3 bases: TGCAGCGTTGAAGAAGGCACTGAAGCTTTCTTT. Translating it yields CSVEEGTEAFF.

This sequence joins TRBV25-1 and TRBJ2-7; TRBD1 might be the D (6 bases). The germline gives CDR1 MGHDK, CDR2 SYGVNS. Trimming stripped 8 bases from V and 2 bases from J, with 10 bases between. The CDR3 covers 12 residues. DNA for the CDR3: TGTGCCAGCGAGACAGGTGCCTACGAGCAGTACTTC. It translates to CASETGAYEQYF.

This chain links TRBV15 with TRBJ2-6; D uncertain. The CDR3 loop spans 15 amino acids. V was cut by 4 bases and J by 0 bases, with 7 bases left in between. Germline values: CDR1 LNHNV, CDR2 YYDKDF (reference sequence). The CDR3 nucleotides are TGTGCCACCAGCACCCTTGGCTCTGGGGCCAACGTCCTGACTTTC. Its translation is CATSTLGSGANVLTF.

This clone was seen a single time. Different DNA sequences within this sample yield the same CDR3. The chain recombines TRBV27 with TRBJ1-5; TRBD1 is a possible D gene (5 bases). V gave up 3 bases and J gave up 0 bases, with 9 bases separating them. CDR3 length equals 15 residues. Germline CDR1 is MNHEY and CDR2 is SMNVEV (reference sequence). CDR3 amino acids: CASSLSQGSNQPQHF. The CDR3 DNA sequence: TGTGCCAGCAGTTTGTCGCAGGGTAGCAATCAGCCCCAGCATTTT.

Regarding this clone: In the same sample, other DNA sequences code for this CDR3. The chain uses TRBV5-1 and TRBJ2-1; the D call may be TRBD1 or TRBD2 (5 bases each). Germline CDR1 and CDR2: SGHRS and YFSETQ. Trimming took off 4 bases at V and 8 bases at J, with 10 bases between the two ends. The CDR3 sequence is 12 residues long. CDR3 nucleotide sequence: TGCGCCAGCAGCCGCGTGGGGGATGAGCAGTTCTTC. Protein product: CASSRVGDEQFF.